The next 16 T cell receptor beta chains were all read from a single sample in a study of shared clonotypes between healthy human individuals. Only in-frame clones appear in the TCRdb table, and some are missing; sequencing was by immunoSEQ multiplex PCR. The sample contains about half a million clones, approximately 71% of which appear only once. Sequencing was done on a sample of PBMCs. The origin of the receptors is a woman aged 40 to 50 in good health. Some clones in this sample may be carry-over from other donors' samples.

V gene TRBV4-2 combines with J gene TRBJ2-3, with 12 nucleotides matching TRBD2. Trimming removed 4 bases from V and 4 bases from J; junction bases left unmatched: 9. Per the germline V gene, CDR1 is LGHNA and CDR2 is YNFKEQ. This CDR3 region has 17 residues. CDR3 DNA sequence: TGTGCCAGCAGCCCTCGGACTAGCGGGATTTGGGCAGATACGCAGTATTTT. It codes for CASSPRTSGIWADTQYF.

In regard to this clone: The sample carries other DNA sequences with the same CDR3. This chain uses TRBV30 with TRBJ1-2; 7 bases match TRBD1. Germline trimming cut 2 bases from V and 3 bases from J; bases unmatched to any gene: 3. Germline CDR1 is GTSNPN and CDR2 is SVGIG (reference sequence). The CDR3 is made up of 13 amino acids. The CDR3 DNA reads as TGTGCCTGGAGTCCAGGGGGGGACTATGGCTACACCTTC. Its translation: CAWSPGGDYGYTF.

The V call is TRBV5-1, the J call TRBJ1-5; TRBD1 matches 7 bases. After removal of 0 bases from V and 3 bases from J, the junction contained 3 bases not matched to a gene. The CDR3 runs to 15 residues. CDR1 and CDR2 from the germline V gene are SGHRS and YFSETQ. CDR3 sequence: CASSLEGGANQPQHF. DNA for the CDR3: TGCGCCAGCAGCTTGGAAGGGGGCGCCAATCAGCCCCAGCATTTT.

The rearrangement uses TRBV15 and TRBJ2-7; D might be TRBD2 (5 bases). CDR3 size: 13 residues. Per the germline V gene, CDR1 is LNHNV and CDR2 is YYDKDF (reference sequence). V was shortened by 5 bases and J by 9 bases, with 17 bases between the two germline ends. The CDR3 here is CATSLGPGVSQYF. As DNA, the CDR3 is TGTGCCACCAGCTTAGGGCCCGGGGTCTCGCAGTACTTC.

This chain uses TRBV5-1 with TRBJ2-3, with TRBD2 matching 9 bases. CDR3 length: 15 residues. Germline CDR1 reads SGHRS; CDR2 reads YFSETQ. The J segment lost 6 bases and the V segment lost 6 bases, leaving 11 bases of the junction unmatched. Here the CDR3 DNA reads TGCGCCAGCACCCCGGGTAGCGGGGGTGGGGATACGCAGTATTTT. This translates into CASTPGSGGGDTQYF.

This clone is a singleton in its sample. The CDR3 DNA reads as TGTGCCAGCTCACCACCGGGGCAGGGGGATGAAAAACTGTTTTTT. Protein product: CASSPPGQGDEKLFF. The V call is TRBV18, the J call TRBJ1-4; 7 nucleotides agree with TRBD1. V trimming: 0 bases; J trimming: 6 bases; junction bases outside the gene matches: 4. Germline assignment: CDR1 KGHSH and CDR2 LQKENI. The CDR3 is made up of 15 amino acids.

V is TRBV11-3 and J is TRBJ2-7; 8 bases are shared with TRBD1. Germline lookup yields CDR1 SGHNT and CDR2 YENEEA. The CDR3 is 14 amino acids. Trimming cost V 4 bases and J 3 bases; bases outside gene matches: 5. CDR3 sequence reads: CASSYGQGDYEQYF. CDR3 in DNA: TGTGCCAGCAGCTACGGACAGGGAGACTACGAGCAGTACTTC.

CDR3 region: CASSITSGYEQYF. The CDR3 DNA sequence: TGTGCCAGCTCAATAACTAGCGGCTACGAGCAGTACTTC. The chain joins TRBV18 to TRBJ2-7, with 8 bases that match TRBD2. Germline values: CDR1 KGHSH, CDR2 LQKENI. V lost 5 bases and J lost 3; bases outside the gene matches: 3. The CDR3 contains 13 residues. Based on the CDR3 plus reference TRBV18 and TRBJ2-7, the full variable domain is NAGVMQNPRHLVRRRGQEARLRCSPMKGHSHVYWYRQLPEEGLKFMVYLQKENIIDESGMPKERFSAEFPKEGPSILRIQQVVRGDSAAYFCASSITSGYEQYFGPGTRLTVT.

This clone was seen many times. At the DNA level, this CDR3 is encoded by other sequences in the same sample as well. The chain has TRBV5-4 and TRBJ2-5, with D maybe TRBD2 (7 bases). This CDR3 has 14 amino acids. Trimming left V 4 bases short and J 3 bases short, with 13 bases between. Germline V gives CDR1 SGHNT, CDR2 YYREEE (reference sequence). The CDR3 protein is CASSGGGREETQYF. The CDR3 DNA reads as TGTGCCAGCAGCGGCGGGGGCCGCGAAGAGACCCAGTACTTC.

The rearrangement links TRBV4-1 to TRBJ2-1, with no clear D. V was pared by 3 bases and J by 5 bases, with 5 bases between. This CDR3 region has 12 residues. The germline V gene encodes CDR1 MGHRA and CDR2 YSYEKL. CDR3 sequence (DNA): TGCGCCAGCAGCCACCTTAACAATGAGCAGTTCTTC. This codes for CASSHLNNEQFF.

At least ten counts were recorded for this clone. The genes are TRBV11-3 and TRBJ2-7; D is uncertain. Trimming took off 1 base at V and 0 bases at J, with 16 bases between the two ends. The CDR3 length is 17 residues. CDR1 and CDR2 from the germline V gene are SGHNT and YENEEA. The CDR3 spells CASSLALGSNASYEQYF. The CDR3 DNA sequence: TGTGCCAGCAGCTTAGCACTCGGCAGCAACGCCTCCTACGAGCAGTACTTC.

This chain joins TRBV11-2 and TRBJ1-2, with D possibly being TRBD1 (6 bases). Germline values: CDR1 SGHAT, CDR2 FQNNGV. The CDR3 spans 15 residues. Trimming removed 2 bases from V and 6 bases from J, with 16 bases in between. CDR3 residues: CASSLSQGTVDGYTF. The CDR3 DNA sequence: TGTGCCAGCAGCTTATCACAGGGAACAGTGGATGGCTACACCTTC.

Remarks on this clone: Other DNA variants within this sample encode the same CDR3. The chain joins TRBV9 to TRBJ2-3; D gene uncertain. The germline V gene encodes CDR1 SGDLS and CDR2 YYNGEE. Trimming took off 0 bases at V and 2 bases at J, with 7 bases between the two ends. CDR3 length: 14 amino acids. The CDR3 bases are TGTGCCAGCAGCGTAGGGCAACACACAGATACGCAGTATTTT. It yields the protein CASSVGQHTDTQYF. The full variable domain, in which reference TRBV9 and TRBJ2-3 provide the parts outside the CDR3, is DSGVTQTPKHLITATGQRVTLRCSPRSGDLSVYWYQQSLDQGLQFLIQYYNGEERAKGNILERFSAQQFPDLHSELNLSSLELGDSALYFCASSVGQHTDTQYFGPGTRLTVL.

Comments on this clone: Given a much more abundant clone one base away, this may be a read error. V gene TRBV5-8 combines with J gene TRBJ2-2; no clear D. CDR1 and CDR2 from the germline V gene are SGHTS and YDEGEE. The CDR3 consists of 14 residues. The V gene lost 0 bases and the J gene lost 2 bases, with 5 bases spanning the gap. CDR3 amino acids: CASSLGHNTGELFF. The DNA for the CDR3 is TGTGCCAGCAGCTTGGGACACAACACCGGGGAGCTGTTTTTT.

This clone was observed once. A single base is all that separates this from a far larger clone, so a read error is likely. CDR3 loop: CAADGKQFF. Here the CDR3 DNA reads TGTGCCGCAGACGGTAAGCAGTTCTTC. The V and J genes are TRBV30 and TRBJ2-1, with no clear D. This CDR3 contains 9 residues. The V gene lost 8 bases and the J gene lost 11 bases, with 10 bases spanning the gap. Germline V lookup: CDR1 GTSNPN, CDR2 SVGIG (reference sequence).

This clone was recorded a few times. The J gene is TRBJ1-1, the V gene TRBV9; D unclear. Germline V gene sequence: CDR1 SGDLS, CDR2 YYNGEE. The CDR3 contains 13 residues. The V gene lost 3 bases and the J gene lost 3 bases, with 9 bases spanning the gap. CDR3 loop: CASSEIVHTEAFF. CDR3 in DNA: TGTGCCAGCAGCGAGATCGTTCACACTGAAGCTTTCTTT.